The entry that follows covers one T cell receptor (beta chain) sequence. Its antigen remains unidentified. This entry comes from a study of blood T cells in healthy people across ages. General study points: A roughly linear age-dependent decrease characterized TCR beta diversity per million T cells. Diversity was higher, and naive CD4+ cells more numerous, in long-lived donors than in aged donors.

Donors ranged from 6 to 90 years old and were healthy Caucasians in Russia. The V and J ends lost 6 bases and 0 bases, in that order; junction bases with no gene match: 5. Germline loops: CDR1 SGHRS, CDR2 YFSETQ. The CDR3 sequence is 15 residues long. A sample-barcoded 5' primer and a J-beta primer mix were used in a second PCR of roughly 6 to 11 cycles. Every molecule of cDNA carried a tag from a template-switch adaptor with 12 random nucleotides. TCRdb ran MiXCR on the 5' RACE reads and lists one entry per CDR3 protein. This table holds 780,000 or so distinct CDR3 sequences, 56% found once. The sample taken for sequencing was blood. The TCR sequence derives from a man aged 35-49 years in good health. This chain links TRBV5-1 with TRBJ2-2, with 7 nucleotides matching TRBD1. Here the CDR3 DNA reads TGCGCCAGCAACCAAGGACAGGCGAACACCGGGGAGCTGTTTTTT. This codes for CASNQGQANTGELFF.